A selection of T cell receptor beta chains follows, all from one sample in a study of blood T cells in healthy people across ages. TCRdb processed the 5' RACE reads anew with MiXCR; each CDR3 protein has one entry. There are 450,000 to 650,000 distinct CDR3 sequences in the sample; under 30% occur only once, and approximately 10% lies in the top ten. This sample was shared with a second study, whose subject was T cells of mothers and their children.

The specimen sequenced was blood. Source of these receptors: a boy aged 10-17 years in good health. Both conserved end residues are trimmed from each CDR3. Each record gives: V gene, CDR3 protein.

V: TRBV27
CDR3: ASIRLNTEAF

V: TRBV29-1
CDR3: SVEDGRETQY

V: TRBV29-1
CDR3: SVDGPSTEAF

V: TRBV5-5
CDR3: ASIPGQALYGYT

V: TRBV4-1
CDR3: ASSPASGGTEQF

V: TRBV20-1
CDR3: SAIKGVPGTNEKLF

V: TRBV28
CDR3: ASSSPKTNTEAF

V: TRBV4-1
CDR3: ASSQVDRNGYT

V: TRBV27
CDR3: ASKLGQEKNTEAF

V: TRBV20-1
CDR3: SARWTGVWETQY